One sample yielded the 7 T cell receptor beta chains listed below, sequenced in a study of technical replicates of blood from several donors. TCRdb keeps only in-frame clones here, not all; method: immunoSEQ multiplex PCR. The sample shows about 80,000 clones, around 92% of them seen only once. Sequencing was performed on T cells isolated from PBMCs. These TCRs come from a human donor in good health.

The genes are TRBV7-8 and TRBJ1-1; maybe TRBD1 (5 bases). Trimming stripped 3 bases from V and 10 bases from J, with 15 bases between. Germline assignment: CDR1 SGHVS and CDR2 FQNEAQ. CDR3 size: 13 residues. The CDR3 spells CASSLKGLRRAFF. CDR3 DNA sequence: TGTGCCAGCAGCTTGAAGGGGTTGCGACGAGCTTTCTTT.

The CDR3 loop is CAWSVGFRGSLYF. CDR3 nucleotides: TGTGCCTGGAGTGTAGGGTTTCGGGGGAGTTTGTACTTC. The rearrangement joins TRBV30 to TRBJ2-7; a weak D match, TRBD2 (6 bases). Germline loops: CDR1 GTSNPN, CDR2 SVGIG (reference sequence). Trimming took off 0 bases at V and 12 bases at J, with 18 bases between the two ends. This CDR3 has 13 residues.

The chain couples TRBV11-3 to TRBJ2-7; 7 nucleotides match TRBD1. CDR1 and CDR2 (germline): SGHNT, YENEEA. This CDR3 is 14 amino acids long. Losses at the gene ends were 3 bases for V and 7 bases for J; bases not matched to a gene: 9. In nucleotides, the CDR3 is TGTGCCAGCAGCTTCTTAGCTACAGGGGTGGAGCAGTACTTC. Translating it yields CASSFLATGVEQYF.

V gene TRBV27 combines with J gene TRBJ2-4; a weak D match, TRBD2 (5 bases). Between the trimmed V and J ends, which lost 5 bases and 9 bases, there was a span of 11 bases. The CDR3 length is 12 residues. Germline V lookup: CDR1 MNHEY, CDR2 SMNVEV (reference sequence). CDR3 sequence: CASSAGDRIQYF. CDR3 nucleotide sequence: TGTGCCAGCAGTGCCGGGGATCGCATTCAGTACTTC.

The rearrangement uses TRBV27 and TRBJ1-2; no reliable D call. V gave up 4 bases and J gave up 4 bases, with 4 bases separating them. CDR3 length: 11 amino acids. Germline loops: CDR1 MNHEY, CDR2 SMNVEV (reference sequence). CDR3 amino acids: CASSSGYGYTF. The CDR3 DNA reads as TGTGCCAGCAGTTCGGGCTATGGCTACACCTTC.

The CDR3 nucleotides are TGTGCCAGCAGCTCTTATGACAGGGGGCTTTTTCAGCCCCAGCATTTT. It is translated as CASSSYDRGLFQPQHF. This chain connects TRBV7-8 to TRBJ1-5, with TRBD1 matching 10 bases. The CDR3 totals 16 residues. Per the germline V gene, CDR1 is SGHVS and CDR2 is FQNEAQ. V shed 4 bases and J 6 bases; nucleotides not matched to a gene: 9.

The chain uses TRBV30 and TRBJ1-2; TRBD1 matches 9 bases. This CDR3 has 14 residues. The germline CDR1 and CDR2 sequences are GTSNPN and SVGIG (reference sequence). With V trimmed by 7 bases and J by 1 base, 7 bases remained unmatched. The CDR3 DNA is TGTGCCTCGGGACAGGGCCCAGATAACTATGGCTACACCTTC. Translation gives CASGQGPDNYGYTF. The full variable domain, its missing parts supplied by reference TRBV30 and TRBJ1-2, is SQTIHQWPATLVQPVGSPLSLECTVEGTSNPNLYWYRQAAGRGLQLLFYSVGIGQISSEVPQNLSASRPQDRQFILSSKKLLLSDSGFYLCASGQGPDNYGYTFGSGTRLTVV.